This TCR beta chain was found in a study of human CD4 T cells and Enterobacteriaceae. Trimming removed 1 base at V and 5 bases at J, with 13 bases between. Germline CDR1 and CDR2: SGHRS and YFSETQ. The CDR3 covers 15 residues. Detection sensitivity for ex vivo total memory CD4+ was one cell in 200,000. Generated by immunoSEQ multiplex PCR, the TCRdb table keeps only in-frame clones and is missing some. Among about 26,000 clones listed, approximately 78% were seen once. Sorting took every CD4+ cell except CD45RA+CCR7+CD95- naive cells, reaching over 98% purity. Sorted cells lacked CD8+, CD14+, CD16+, CD56+, CD19+ and CD25-bright cells.

This clonotype was obtained from a human donor in good health. What was sequenced was memory CD4+ T cells from blood. The chain links TRBV5-1 to TRBJ2-1, with D possibly matching TRBD1 (6 bases). As DNA, the CDR3 is TGCGCCAGCAGCTTGAAGGCGGACAGCGACAATGAGCAGTTCTTC. It yields the protein CASSLKADSDNEQFF.